This T cell receptor beta chain emerged from a study of blood T cell repertoires in COVID-19. Study-level information: Sources were T cells, B-cell-depleted T cells, or PBMCs; the material itself was cDNA or gDNA.

Repertoires were generated with immunoSEQ multiplex PCR, while TCRdb's copy carries only in-frame clones and drops some. Here the sample spans approximately 260,000 clones, 65% to 85% being singletons. This clone came up once. The germline V and J ends were trimmed by 6 bases and 1 base, with 13 bases remaining between them. The germline gives CDR1 MNHEY, CDR2 SVGAGI. This CDR3 has 15 amino acids. The rearrangement joins TRBV6-5 to TRBJ1-5; no clear D gene. Sequenced input: peripheral blood. The clonotype originates from a woman in her 40s with active or convalescent COVID-19. The CDR3 protein is CASREVLGSNQPQHF. For the CDR3, the DNA is TGTGCCAGCAGAGAGGTCCTTGGAAGCAATCAGCCCCAGCATTTT.